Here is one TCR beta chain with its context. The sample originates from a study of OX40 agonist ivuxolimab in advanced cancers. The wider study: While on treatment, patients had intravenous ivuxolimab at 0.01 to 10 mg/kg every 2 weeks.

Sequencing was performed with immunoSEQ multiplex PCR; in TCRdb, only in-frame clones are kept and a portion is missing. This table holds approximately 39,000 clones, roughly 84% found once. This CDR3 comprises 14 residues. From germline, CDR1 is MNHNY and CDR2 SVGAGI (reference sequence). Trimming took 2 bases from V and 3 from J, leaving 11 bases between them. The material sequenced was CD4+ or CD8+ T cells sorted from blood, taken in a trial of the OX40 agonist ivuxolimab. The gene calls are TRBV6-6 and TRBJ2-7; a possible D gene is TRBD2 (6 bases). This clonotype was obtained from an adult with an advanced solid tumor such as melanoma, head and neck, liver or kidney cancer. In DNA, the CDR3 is TGTGCCAGCAGTTACGATCGGGGGTACTACGAGCAGTACTTC. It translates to CASSYDRGYYEQYF.